This T cell receptor beta chain originates from a study of a mutant IDH1 vaccine in newly diagnosed glioma. Study at large: All eight of the vaccinations patients received fell in weeks 1, 3, 5, 7, 11, 15, 19 and 23. Patients under treatment included roughly 60% males and 37.5% females and had a mean age of around 40 years.

Turning to this clone: Its antigen is undetermined.

The germline V gene has CDR1 SGHRS and CDR2 YFSETQ. The junction had 6 bases not matched to a gene; V was cut back by 5 bases and J by 8 bases. CDR3 size: 13 residues. The time point is: week 5, during vaccination. Topical imiquimod accompanied each vaccine dose, which consisted of 300 ug of mutant IDH1 20-mer peptide. Assay used: immunoSEQ multiplex PCR; TCRdb lists only in-frame clones, some missing. The sample shows some 51,000 clones, roughly 78% of them seen only once. This material consisted of PBMCs, taken from a glioma patient whose treatment included an IDH1 peptide vaccine. The chain is built from TRBV5-1 and TRBJ1-3; 8 positions agree with TRBD1. The TCR was taken from a man in his fifties with glioma. CDR3 nucleotides: TGCGCCAGCAGAAAGGACAGGGCGGACACCATATATTTT. As protein: CASRKDRADTIYF.